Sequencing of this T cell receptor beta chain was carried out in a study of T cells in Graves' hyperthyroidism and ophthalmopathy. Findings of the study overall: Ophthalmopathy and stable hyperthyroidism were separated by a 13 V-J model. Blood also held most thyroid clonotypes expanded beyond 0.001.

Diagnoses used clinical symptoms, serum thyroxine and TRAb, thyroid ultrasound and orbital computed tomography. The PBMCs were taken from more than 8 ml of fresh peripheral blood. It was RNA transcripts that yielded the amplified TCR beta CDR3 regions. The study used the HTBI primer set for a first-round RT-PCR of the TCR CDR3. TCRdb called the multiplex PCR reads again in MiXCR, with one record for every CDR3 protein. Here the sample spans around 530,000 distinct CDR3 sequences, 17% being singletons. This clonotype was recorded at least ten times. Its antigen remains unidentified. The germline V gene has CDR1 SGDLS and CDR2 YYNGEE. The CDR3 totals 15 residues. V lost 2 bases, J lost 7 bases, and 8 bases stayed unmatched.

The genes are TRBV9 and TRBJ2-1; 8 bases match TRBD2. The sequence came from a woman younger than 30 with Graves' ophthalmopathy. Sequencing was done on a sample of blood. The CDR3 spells CASSVPGGVGNEQFF. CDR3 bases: TGTGCCAGCAGCGTTCCGGGGGGGGTCGGGAATGAGCAGTTCTTC.